This T cell receptor beta chain was observed in a study of blood T cell repertoires in COVID-19. Original handling: By means of reference gene primer amplification, nucleated cell counts were estimated. Clones were sequenced by immunoSEQ multiplex PCR, and TCRdb holds only the in-frame ones, with some missing. That table supplies the V and J calls and clone size; D and trimming were determined from the DNA. The profile shows about 140,000 clones, approximately 80% of them singletons. This CDR3 spans 14 amino acids. The V gene's germline CDR1 is MGHDK and CDR2 SYGVNS. V was cut by 3 bases and J by 4 bases, with 12 bases left in between.

This chain joins TRBV25-1 and TRBJ1-1; the D gene is possibly TRBD1 (6 bases). Sequenced: peripheral blood. The receptor's source is a human donor in a cohort sampled during active COVID-19. The DNA of the CDR3 is TGTGCCAGCAGTGAGAACAGGGACGGCACTGAAGCTTTCTTT. The encoded protein is CASSENRDGTEAFF.